This entry concerns a single T cell receptor (beta chain). This sample is drawn from a study of T-cell reconstitution after alpha-beta-depleted transplantation in children. This CDR3 is 14 amino acids long. Trimming took off 2 bases at V and 4 bases at J, with 10 bases between the two ends. CDR1 and CDR2 from the germline V gene are MNHEY and SVGEGT. During its preparation, the TCRbeta library received unique molecular identifiers. TCRdb independently ran MiXCR on the PCR reads; one entry per CDR3 protein. The repertoire includes approximately 210,000 distinct CDR3 sequences, about 14% of them detected once, and under 15% sits in the top ten.

The specimen comprised PBMCs from the stem cell graft donor, sampled from the stem cell graft. The sequence was collected from a human donor who donated a stem cell graft to a child with acute lymphoblastic leukemia. This chain joins TRBV6-2 or TRBV6-3 and TRBJ2-3; possible D gene TRBD2, 6 bases. This chain's CDR3 is CASSYGGNSDTQYF. In nucleotides, the CDR3 is TGTGCCAGCAGTTACGGGGGGAATTCAGATACGCAGTATTTT.